Listed below are T cell receptor beta chains from one sample, sequenced in a study of blood T cell repertoires in COVID-19. Data came from immunoSEQ multiplex PCR; TCRdb stores just in-frame clones and leaves some out. The sample lists about 92,000 clones, 72% seen once, with 20% to 25% in the top ten. Material: peripheral blood. The source is an older woman in a cohort sampled during active or convalescent COVID-19. The CDR3 runs from the conserved cysteine through the conserved F or W. Fields, in order: V gene, D gene, J gene, clone size, CDR3 protein, CDR3 DNA. The D gene is left open where the match is weak. Clone size is not always given. Where it is, it says once, few, many or a class for expanded clones.

TRBV18	TRBD1	TRBJ1-2	-	CASSPLDRINYGYTF	TGTGCCAGCTCACCTCTGGACAGGATCAACTATGGCTACACCTTC
TRBV30	-	TRBJ1-1	once	CAWVGGATEAFF	TGTGCCTGGGTAGGAGGGGCCACTGAAGCTTTCTTT
TRBV18	TRBD1	TRBJ2-7	-	CASSPQGALSSYEQYF	TGTGCCAGCTCACCCCAGGGGGCCCTTTCCTCCTACGAGCAGTACTTC
TRBV19	TRBD2	TRBJ2-1	-	CASSIAGRGAWNEQFF	TGTGCCAGTAGTATAGCGGGGCGGGGGGCTTGGAATGAGCAGTTCTTC
TRBV11-2	-	TRBJ2-7	-	CASSQNVGLTLGGYF	TGTGCCAGCAGCCAGAACGTTGGACTCACCCTAGGTGGGTACTTC
TRBV3-1/TRBV3-2	-	TRBJ1-3	-	CASSQTGYSGNTIYF	TGTGCCAGCAGCCAAACAGGATACTCTGGAAACACCATATATTTT
TRBV9	-	TRBJ2-1	-	CASSPHANNEQFF	TGTGCCAGCAGCCCCCACGCTAACAATGAGCAGTTCTTC
TRBV29-1	TRBD1	TRBJ1-4	-	CSVTGQGTNEKLFF	TGCAGCGTTACGGGACAGGGCACTAATGAAAAACTGTTTTTT
TRBV2	-	TRBJ2-7	-	CASRDSYPSSYEQYF	TGTGCCAGCAGGGACAGTTACCCAAGCTCCTACGAGCAGTACTTC
TRBV5-8	-	TRBJ1-6	-	CASSPPNSPLHF	TGTGCCAGCAGCCCCCCGAATTCACCCCTCCACTTT
TRBV7-9	TRBD2	TRBJ2-3	-	CASSRRTSGGTLFTDTQYF	TGTGCCAGCAGCCGCCGGACTAGCGGGGGGACCCTTTTCACAGATACGCAGTATTTT
TRBV6-6	-	TRBJ1-1	-	CASSHLRSDTEAFF	TGTGCCAGCAGCCACCTCCGGAGTGACACTGAAGCTTTCTTT
TRBV6-6	TRBD1	TRBJ1-1	-	CASRDRGSTNTEAFF	TGTGCCAGCAGGGACAGGGGGTCTACGAACACTGAAGCTTTCTTT
TRBV9	-	TRBJ2-1	-	CASSVGGQFYNEQFF	TGTGCCAGCAGCGTGGGGGGGCAATTTTACAATGAGCAGTTCTTC
TRBV25-1	-	TRBJ1-1	-	CASSEWGTPPEAFF	TGTGCCAGCAGTGAATGGGGGACACCTCCTGAAGCTTTCTTT
TRBV6-5	TRBD1	TRBJ1-1	-	CASSYRTGVAFF	TGTGCCAGCAGTTACAGGACAGGGGTAGCTTTCTTT
TRBV19	-	TRBJ1-3	-	CASSINDNGNTIYF	TGTGCCAGTAGTATAAACGACAACGGAAACACCATATATTTT
TRBV14	TRBD1	TRBJ2-7	few	CASSQGQGVSLLIRTYEQYF	TGTGCCAGCAGCCAGGGTCAGGGGGTCTCCCTTCTGATCAGAACCTACGAGCAGTACTTC
TRBV5-1	TRBD2	TRBJ2-2	once	CASSLGGTSGNTGELFF	TGCGCCAGCAGCCTGGGGGGGACTAGCGGGAACACCGGGGAGCTGTTTTTT
TRBV7-9	-	TRBJ2-1	-	CASSLVPEVYEQFF	TGTGCCAGCAGCTTAGTTCCGGAGGTTTACGAGCAGTTCTTC
TRBV7-9	-	TRBJ2-1	-	CASSPPGQSSYNEQFF	TGTGCCAGCAGCCCCCCCGGACAGAGCTCCTACAATGAGCAGTTCTTC
TRBV10-3	TRBD1	TRBJ1-2	-	CAISEPSTGGYTF	TGTGCCATCAGTGAGCCTTCGACAGGGGGCTACACCTTC
TRBV7-2	TRBD2	TRBJ2-5	-	CASSAPMSSGGAGETQYF	TGTGCCAGCAGCGCCCCCATGTCTAGCGGGGGGGCCGGGGAGACCCAGTACTTC
TRBV5-1	-	TRBJ2-1	few	CASSQTGHNEQFF	TGCGCCAGCAGTCAAACAGGGCACAATGAGCAGTTCTTC
TRBV9	-	TRBJ2-1	-	CASSVRSAGNLGEQFF	TGTGCCAGCAGCGTACGTTCGGCGGGGAACTTGGGGGAGCAGTTCTTC
TRBV6-5	-	TRBJ1-1	-	CASSYLQGSTEAFF	TGTGCCAGCAGTTACCTCCAGGGGAGTACTGAAGCTTTCTTT
TRBV2	TRBD1	TRBJ1-2	-	CASSEQGAWGYTF	TGTGCCAGCAGCGAACAGGGGGCTTGGGGCTACACCTTC
TRBV21-1	-	TRBJ1-2	few	CASVGHRGRTYYGYTF	TGTGCCAGCGTAGGACACAGGGGGCGCACGTACTATGGCTACACCTTC
TRBV19	TRBD1	TRBJ2-5	-	CASSPLGQGLETQYF	TGTGCCAGCTCCCCCCTCGGACAGGGACTGGAGACCCAGTACTTC
TRBV11-2	-	TRBJ1-1	-	CASNRQSNTEAFF	TGTGCCAGCAATAGACAGTCGAACACTGAAGCTTTCTTT
TRBV30	-	TRBJ1-6	-	CAWRDTSVSRSSPLHF	TGTGCCTGGAGGGACACAAGCGTGTCTAGGAGTTCACCCCTCCACTTT
TRBV6-2/TRBV6-3	-	TRBJ1-1	-	CASSYGGAITEAFF	TGTGCCAGCAGTTACGGAGGGGCCATCACTGAAGCTTTCTTT
TRBV9	TRBD2	TRBJ2-2	-	CASSLQRGLHTGELFF	TGTGCCAGCAGCCTTCAGCGGGGACTACATACCGGGGAGCTGTTTTTT
TRBV18	TRBD1	TRBJ1-2	-	CASSPDRNYGYTF	TGTGCCAGCTCACCGGACAGGAACTATGGCTACACCTTC
TRBV5-1	TRBD2	TRBJ2-2	-	CASSLRGGDTGELFF	TGCGCCAGCAGCTTGCGGGGGGGCGACACCGGGGAGCTGTTTTTT
TRBV27	TRBD2	TRBJ2-2	-	CASSPRDYRSGELFF	TGTGCCAGCAGTCCAAGGGACTACCGGTCCGGGGAGCTGTTTTTT
TRBV6-2/TRBV6-3	TRBD2	TRBJ2-5	few	CASSSLAGYQETQYF	TGTGCCAGCAGTTCACTAGCGGGGTACCAAGAGACCCAGTACTTC
TRBV5-1	TRBD2	TRBJ2-3	few	CASRTSGGPADTQYF	TGCGCCAGCAGAACTAGCGGGGGGCCCGCAGATACGCAGTATTTT
TRBV5-5	-	TRBJ2-3	-	CASSAAGTSTDTQYF	TGTGCCAGCAGCGCAGCCGGGACTAGCACAGATACGCAGTATTTT
TRBV5-8	TRBD1	TRBJ1-2	-	CASSLRTGNNYGYTF	TGTGCCAGCAGCTTGCGGACAGGGAATAACTATGGCTACACCTTC